This T cell receptor beta chain was sequenced for a study of control samples from healthy donors and cancer patients. TCRdb keeps only in-frame clones here, not all; method: immunoSEQ multiplex PCR. The table lists approximately 71,000 clones, roughly nine tenths of them singletons, with under 20% in the top ten. In germline, CDR1 is GTSNPN, CDR2 SVGIG (reference sequence). This CDR3 contains 14 residues. V was shortened by 2 bases and J by 5 bases, with 15 bases between the two germline ends. This clonotype was sampled from a man between 60 and 75 years old with lung cancer. This chain uses TRBV30 with TRBJ2-5; TRBD1 is a possible D gene (5 bases). Sequencing used PBMCs. CDR3 in DNA: TGTGCCTGGAGTCCGTCAGGGTTCGGTGAGACCCAGTACTTC. Translating gives CAWSPSGFGETQYF.